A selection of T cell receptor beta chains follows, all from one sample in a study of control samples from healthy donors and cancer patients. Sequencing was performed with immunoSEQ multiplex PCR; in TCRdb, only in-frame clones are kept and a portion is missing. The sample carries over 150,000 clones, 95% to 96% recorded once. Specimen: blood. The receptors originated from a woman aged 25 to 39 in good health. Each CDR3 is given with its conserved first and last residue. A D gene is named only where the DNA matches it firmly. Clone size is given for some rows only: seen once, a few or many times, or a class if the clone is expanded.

CASSLTGGDEKPQHF	TGTGCCAGCAGCCTGACAGGGGGCGACGAGAAGCCCCAGCATTTT	TRBV3-1/TRBV3-2	TRBJ1-5	TRBD1	.	15
CAWSVGSNQPQHF	TGTGCCTGGAGTGTAGGTAGCAATCAGCCCCAGCATTTT	TRBV30	TRBJ1-5	.	.	13
CASSGPTPSYNSPLHF	TGTGCCAGTAGCGGGCCGACACCCTCCTATAATTCACCCCTCCACTTT	TRBV19	TRBJ1-6	.	.	16
CASSFPVGHTEAFF	TGTGCCAGCAGCTTCCCTGTTGGTCACACTGAAGCTTTCTTT	TRBV5-6	TRBJ1-1	.	.	14
CASSYGTSFYEQYF	TGTGCCAGCAGTTACGGTACTAGCTTCTACGAGCAGTACTTC	TRBV6-6	TRBJ2-7	.	.	14
CASSPGTVPNTEAFF	TGTGCCAGCAGCCCAGGGACAGTCCCGAACACTGAAGCTTTCTTT	TRBV7-9	TRBJ1-1	TRBD1	.	15
CASSPPTGDYGYTF	TGTGCCAGCTCACCACCGACAGGAGACTATGGCTACACCTTC	TRBV18	TRBJ1-2	.	.	14
CASSQDLGTEAFF	TGTGCCAGCAGCCAAGATCTGGGCACTGAAGCTTTCTTT	TRBV3-1/TRBV3-2	TRBJ1-1	.	.	13
CASRKRYSNQPQHF	TGTGCCAGCAGGAAAAGATATAGCAATCAGCCCCAGCATTTT	TRBV2	TRBJ1-5	.	once	14
CAIRGGMNTEAFF	TGTGCCATCAGAGGGGGGATGAACACTGAAGCTTTCTTT	TRBV10-3	TRBJ1-1	.	.	13
CATSDYRDNNEQFF	TGTGCCACCAGTGATTACAGGGATAACAATGAGCAGTTCTTC	TRBV24-1	TRBJ2-1	.	.	14